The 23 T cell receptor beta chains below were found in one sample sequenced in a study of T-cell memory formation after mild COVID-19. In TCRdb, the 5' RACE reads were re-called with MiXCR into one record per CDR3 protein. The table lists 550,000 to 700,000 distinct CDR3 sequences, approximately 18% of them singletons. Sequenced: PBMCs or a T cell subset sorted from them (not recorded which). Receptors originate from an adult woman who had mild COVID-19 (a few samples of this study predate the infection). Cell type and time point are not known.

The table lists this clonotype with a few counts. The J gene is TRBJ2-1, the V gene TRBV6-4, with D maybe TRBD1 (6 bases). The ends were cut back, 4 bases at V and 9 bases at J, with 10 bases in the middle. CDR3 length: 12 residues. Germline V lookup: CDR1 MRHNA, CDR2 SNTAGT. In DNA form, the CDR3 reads TGTGCCAGCAGTGCAGGGGAAGGTGAGCAGTTCTTC. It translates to CASSAGEGEQFF.

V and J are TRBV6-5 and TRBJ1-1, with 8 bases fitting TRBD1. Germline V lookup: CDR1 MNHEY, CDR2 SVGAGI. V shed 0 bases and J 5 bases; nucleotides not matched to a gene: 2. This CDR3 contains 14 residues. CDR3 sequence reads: CASSYSRQGTEAFF. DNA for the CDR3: TGTGCCAGCAGTTACTCGAGACAGGGGACTGAAGCTTTCTTT.

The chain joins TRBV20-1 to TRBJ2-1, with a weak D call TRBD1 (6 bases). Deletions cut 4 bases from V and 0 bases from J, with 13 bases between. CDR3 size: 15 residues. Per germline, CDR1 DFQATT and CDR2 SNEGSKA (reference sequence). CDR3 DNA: TGCAGTGCTATTCACAGGGCTGGCTCCTACAATGAGCAGTTCTTC. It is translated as CSAIHRAGSYNEQFF.

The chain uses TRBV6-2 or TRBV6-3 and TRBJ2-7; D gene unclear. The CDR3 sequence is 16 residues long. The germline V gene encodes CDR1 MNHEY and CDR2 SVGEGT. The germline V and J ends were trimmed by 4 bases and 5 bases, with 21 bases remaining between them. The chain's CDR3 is CASSSITVGMVDEQYF. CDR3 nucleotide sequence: TGTGCCAGCAGTTCCATCACCGTTGGCATGGTGGACGAGCAGTACTTC.

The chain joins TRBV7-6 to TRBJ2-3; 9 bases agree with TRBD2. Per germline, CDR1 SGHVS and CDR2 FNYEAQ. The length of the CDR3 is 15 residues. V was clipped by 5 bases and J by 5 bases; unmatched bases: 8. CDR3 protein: CASSPGLATLDTQYF. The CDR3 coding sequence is TGTGCCAGCAGCCCGGGACTAGCCACCTTAGATACGCAGTATTTT.

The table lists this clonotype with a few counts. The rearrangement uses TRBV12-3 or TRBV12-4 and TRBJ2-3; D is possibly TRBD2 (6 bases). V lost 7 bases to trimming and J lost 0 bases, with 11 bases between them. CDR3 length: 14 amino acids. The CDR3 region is CASIFAGSTDTQYF. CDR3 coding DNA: TGTGCCAGCATCTTTGCGGGGAGCACAGATACGCAGTATTTT.

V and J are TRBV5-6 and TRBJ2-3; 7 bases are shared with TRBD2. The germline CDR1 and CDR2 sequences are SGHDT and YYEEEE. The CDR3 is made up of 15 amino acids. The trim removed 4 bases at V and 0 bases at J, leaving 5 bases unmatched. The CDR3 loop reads CASSLRTRSTDTQYF. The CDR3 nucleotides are TGTGCCAGCAGCCTACGGACTAGGAGCACAGATACGCAGTATTTT.

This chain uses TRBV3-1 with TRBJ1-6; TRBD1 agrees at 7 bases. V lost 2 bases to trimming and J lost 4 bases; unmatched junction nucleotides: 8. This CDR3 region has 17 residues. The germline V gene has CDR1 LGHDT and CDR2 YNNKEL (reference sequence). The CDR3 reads CASSQPGQEMYNSPLHF. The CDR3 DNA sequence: TGTGCCAGCAGCCAACCCGGACAGGAAATGTATAATTCACCCCTCCACTTT.

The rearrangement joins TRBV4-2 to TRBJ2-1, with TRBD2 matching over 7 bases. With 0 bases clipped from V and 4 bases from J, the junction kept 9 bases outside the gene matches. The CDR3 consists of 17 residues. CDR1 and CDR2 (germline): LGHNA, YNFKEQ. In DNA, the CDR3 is TGTGCCAGCAGCCAAGAAAGGGCGACTAGCAGGTACAATGAGCAGTTCTTC. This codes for CASSQERATSRYNEQFF.

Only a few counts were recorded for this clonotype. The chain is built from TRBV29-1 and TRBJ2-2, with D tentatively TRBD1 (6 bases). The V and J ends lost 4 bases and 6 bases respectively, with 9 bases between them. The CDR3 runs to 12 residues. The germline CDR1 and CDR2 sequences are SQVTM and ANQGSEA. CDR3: CSVGEGAGELFF. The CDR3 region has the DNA TGCAGCGTTGGTGAGGGGGCCGGGGAGCTGTTTTTT.

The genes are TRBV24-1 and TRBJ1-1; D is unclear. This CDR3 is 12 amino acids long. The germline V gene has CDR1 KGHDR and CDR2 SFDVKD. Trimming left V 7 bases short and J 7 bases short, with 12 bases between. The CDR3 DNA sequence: TGTGCCACCAGACGGGGTGAACATGAAGCTTTCTTT. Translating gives CATRRGEHEAFF.

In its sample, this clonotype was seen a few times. The CDR3 spells CAWSSVYEQYF. Written as DNA, the CDR3 is TGTGCCTGGAGTAGTGTGTACGAGCAGTACTTC. The genes are TRBV30 and TRBJ2-7; no reliable D call. The germline CDR1 and CDR2 sequences are GTSNPN and SVGIG (reference sequence). The CDR3 spans 11 residues. The V gene lost 2 bases and the J gene lost 4 bases, with 6 bases spanning the gap.

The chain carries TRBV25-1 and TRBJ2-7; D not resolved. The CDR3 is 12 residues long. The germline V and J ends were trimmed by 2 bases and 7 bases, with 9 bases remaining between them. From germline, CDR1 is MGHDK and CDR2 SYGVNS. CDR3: CASSEPRAEQYF. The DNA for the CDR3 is TGTGCCAGCAGTGAACCCCGGGCGGAGCAGTACTTC.

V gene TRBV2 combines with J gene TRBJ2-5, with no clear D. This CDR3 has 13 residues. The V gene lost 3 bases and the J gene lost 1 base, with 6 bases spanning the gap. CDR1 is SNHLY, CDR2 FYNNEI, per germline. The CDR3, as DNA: TGTGCCAGCAGTGATTCCGCCCAAGAGACCCAGTACTTC. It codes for CASSDSAQETQYF.

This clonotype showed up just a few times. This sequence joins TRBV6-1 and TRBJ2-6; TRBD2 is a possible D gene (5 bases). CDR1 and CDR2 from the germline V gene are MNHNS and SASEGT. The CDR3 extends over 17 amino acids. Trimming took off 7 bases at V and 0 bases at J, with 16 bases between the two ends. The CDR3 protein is CASTGSGTSSGANVLTF. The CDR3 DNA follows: TGTGCCAGCACGGGGAGCGGCACCTCCTCTGGGGCCAACGTCCTGACTTTC.

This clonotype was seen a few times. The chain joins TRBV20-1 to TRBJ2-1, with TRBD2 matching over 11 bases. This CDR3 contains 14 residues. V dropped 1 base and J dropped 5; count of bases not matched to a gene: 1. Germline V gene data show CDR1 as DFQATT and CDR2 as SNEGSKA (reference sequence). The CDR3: CSARGLAGNNEQFF. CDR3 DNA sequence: TGCAGTGCTAGAGGACTAGCGGGAAACAATGAGCAGTTCTTC.

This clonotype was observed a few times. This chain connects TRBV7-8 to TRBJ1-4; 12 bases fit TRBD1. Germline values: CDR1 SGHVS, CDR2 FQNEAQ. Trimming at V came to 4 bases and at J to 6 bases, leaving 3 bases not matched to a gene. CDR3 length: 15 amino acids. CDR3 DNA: TGTGCCAGCAGCTCCGGGACAGGGGGCTATGAAAAACTGTTTTTT. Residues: CASSSGTGGYEKLFF.

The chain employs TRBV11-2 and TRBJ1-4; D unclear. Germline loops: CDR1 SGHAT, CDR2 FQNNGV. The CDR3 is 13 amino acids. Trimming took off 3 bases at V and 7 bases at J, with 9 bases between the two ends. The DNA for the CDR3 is TGTGCCAGCAGCTTCTCGGACGGTGAAAAACTGTTTTTT. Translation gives CASSFSDGEKLFF.

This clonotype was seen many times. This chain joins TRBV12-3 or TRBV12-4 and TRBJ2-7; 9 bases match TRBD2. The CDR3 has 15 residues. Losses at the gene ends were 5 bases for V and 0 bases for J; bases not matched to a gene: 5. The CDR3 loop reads CASSHGLARSYEQYF. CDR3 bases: TGTGCCAGCAGTCATGGACTAGCGCGCTCCTACGAGCAGTACTTC.

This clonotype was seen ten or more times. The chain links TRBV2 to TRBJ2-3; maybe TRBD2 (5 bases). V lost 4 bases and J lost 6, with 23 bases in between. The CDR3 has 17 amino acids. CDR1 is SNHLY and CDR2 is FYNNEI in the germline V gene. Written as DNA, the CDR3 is TGTGCCAGCAGTGTATCGGTCCGGTACGGGGAACGGGATACGCAGTATTTT. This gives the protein CASSVSVRYGERDTQYF. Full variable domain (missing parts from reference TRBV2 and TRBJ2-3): EPEVTQTPSHQVTQMGQEVILRCVPISNHLYFYWYRQILGQKVEFLVSFYNNEISEKSEIFDDQFSVERPDGSNFTLKIRSTKLEDSAMYFCASSVSVRYGERDTQYFGPGTRLTVL.

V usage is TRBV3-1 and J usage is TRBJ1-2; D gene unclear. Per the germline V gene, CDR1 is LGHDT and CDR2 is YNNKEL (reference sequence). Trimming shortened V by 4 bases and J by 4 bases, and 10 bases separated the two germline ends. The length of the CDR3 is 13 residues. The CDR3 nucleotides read TGTGCCAGCAGCCGGATTTTGGCCTATGGCTACACCTTC. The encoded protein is CASSRILAYGYTF.

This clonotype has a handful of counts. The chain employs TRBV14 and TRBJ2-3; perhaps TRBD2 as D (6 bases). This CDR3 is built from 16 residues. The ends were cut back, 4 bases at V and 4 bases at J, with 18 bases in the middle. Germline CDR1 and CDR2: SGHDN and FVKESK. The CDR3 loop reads CASSRGLTLGADTQYF. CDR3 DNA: TGTGCCAGCAGCCGGGGACTTACCCTGGGGGCAGATACGCAGTATTTT.

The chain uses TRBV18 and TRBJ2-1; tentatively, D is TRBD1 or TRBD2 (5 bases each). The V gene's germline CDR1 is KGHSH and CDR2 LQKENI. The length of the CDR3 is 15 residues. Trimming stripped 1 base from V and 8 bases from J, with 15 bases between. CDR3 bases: TGTGCCAGCTCACCACGGACATCTAATAGCGATGAGCAGTTCTTC. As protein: CASSPRTSNSDEQFF.